Reported below is one TCR beta chain. This entry belongs to a study of blood T cell repertoires in COVID-19. Study as a whole: Samples of COVID-19 (acute and convalescent) were obtained from the United States, Italy and Spain. The cDNA or gDNA used as material had been derived from T cells, B-cell-depleted T cells, or PBMCs.

Authors' analysis steps: The assay estimated nucleated cells by amplifying reference gene primers. Only in-frame clones appear in the TCRdb table, and some are missing; sequencing was by immunoSEQ multiplex PCR. The V and J calls and clone size come from that table; D and trimming were worked out from the DNA. The repertoire holds some 160,000 clones, with about 83% as singletons. V lost 7 bases, J lost 5 bases, and 10 bases lay in between. The CDR3 is 12 residues long. Germline CDR1 and CDR2: MNHNY and SVGAGI (reference sequence). V is TRBV6-6 and J is TRBJ2-3, with unresolved D. The sample was peripheral blood. The source is a man aged 70-80 years who had recovered from COVID-19. CDR3 amino acids: CASTRPGDTQYF. The CDR3 DNA reads as TGTGCCAGCACTCGCCCCGGAGATACGCAGTATTTT.